This T cell receptor (beta chain) was recorded in a study of CD8+ T cells in alopecia areata. At the level of the study: Tofacitinib administration to treated patients was oral, at 5 to 10 mg twice daily. Broader study findings: Many expanded lesional clones persisted in scalp and blood during tofacitinib.

The CDR3 has 13 amino acids. Germline CDR1 reads SQVTM; CDR2 reads ANQGSEA. The V gene lost 6 bases and the J gene lost 4 bases, with 15 bases spanning the gap. The authors extracted RNA and reverse transcribed it into cDNA as the sequencing template. Libraries were prepared by immunoSEQ multiplex PCR; TCRdb keeps only in-frame clonotypes and omits some of them. This sample has about 200,000 clones; roughly 64% occur once, and the top ten carry under 7%. Treatment specified: oral pan-JAK inhibitor, 5-10 mg twice daily. A note on this clone: Its antigen is unidentified.

The TCR sequence derives from a human donor with alopecia areata. The input for sequencing was CD4+ T cells sorted from blood, taken at week 24, from a patient treated with tofacitinib. This sequence joins TRBV29-1 and TRBJ1-2; D is uncertain. For the CDR3, the DNA is TGCAGCGTGACGTTCGAGGGCTCCTATGGCTACACCTTC. Translation gives CSVTFEGSYGYTF.